This T cell receptor (beta chain) stems from a study of T cells after yellow fever vaccination. TCRdb fed the 5' RACE reads into MiXCR, producing one record per CDR3 protein. Among about 340,000 distinct CDR3 sequences listed, approximately 4% were seen once. The CDR3 is 11 residues long. V was cut by 3 bases and J by 9 bases, with 6 bases left in between. This sample comprised PBMCs, obtained 5 days after the yellow fever booster vaccination. The rearrangement links TRBV12-3 or TRBV12-4 to TRBJ2-1, with D uncertain. This sequence was found in a man aged 18 to 29 who received the YFV17D yellow fever vaccine. CDR3 nucleotide sequence: TGTGCCAGCAGTTTGTCCGCTGAGCAGTTCTTC. It yields the protein CASSLSAEQFF.